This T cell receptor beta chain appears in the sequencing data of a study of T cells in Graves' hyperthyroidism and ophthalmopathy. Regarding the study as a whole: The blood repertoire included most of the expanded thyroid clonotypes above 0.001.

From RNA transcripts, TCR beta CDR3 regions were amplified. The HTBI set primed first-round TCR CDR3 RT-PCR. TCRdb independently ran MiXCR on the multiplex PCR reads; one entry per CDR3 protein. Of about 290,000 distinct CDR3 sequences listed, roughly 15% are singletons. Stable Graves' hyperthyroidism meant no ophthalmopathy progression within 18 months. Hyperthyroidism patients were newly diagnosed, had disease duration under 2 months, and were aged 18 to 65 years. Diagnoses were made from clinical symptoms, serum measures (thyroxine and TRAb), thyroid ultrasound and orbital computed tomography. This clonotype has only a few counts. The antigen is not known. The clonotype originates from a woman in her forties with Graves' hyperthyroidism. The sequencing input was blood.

CDR3 in DNA: TGTGCCACCTCTCGGACTAGCGGGAGGTACACAGATACGCAGTATTTT. It encodes CATSRTSGRYTDTQYF. The chain recombines TRBV19 with TRBJ2-3, with 14 nucleotides matching TRBD2. Looked up from germline, CDR1 is LNHDA and CDR2 is SQIVND (reference sequence). V shed 10 bases, J shed 2 bases, and the junction held 8 bases outside the gene matches. The CDR3 runs to 16 residues.